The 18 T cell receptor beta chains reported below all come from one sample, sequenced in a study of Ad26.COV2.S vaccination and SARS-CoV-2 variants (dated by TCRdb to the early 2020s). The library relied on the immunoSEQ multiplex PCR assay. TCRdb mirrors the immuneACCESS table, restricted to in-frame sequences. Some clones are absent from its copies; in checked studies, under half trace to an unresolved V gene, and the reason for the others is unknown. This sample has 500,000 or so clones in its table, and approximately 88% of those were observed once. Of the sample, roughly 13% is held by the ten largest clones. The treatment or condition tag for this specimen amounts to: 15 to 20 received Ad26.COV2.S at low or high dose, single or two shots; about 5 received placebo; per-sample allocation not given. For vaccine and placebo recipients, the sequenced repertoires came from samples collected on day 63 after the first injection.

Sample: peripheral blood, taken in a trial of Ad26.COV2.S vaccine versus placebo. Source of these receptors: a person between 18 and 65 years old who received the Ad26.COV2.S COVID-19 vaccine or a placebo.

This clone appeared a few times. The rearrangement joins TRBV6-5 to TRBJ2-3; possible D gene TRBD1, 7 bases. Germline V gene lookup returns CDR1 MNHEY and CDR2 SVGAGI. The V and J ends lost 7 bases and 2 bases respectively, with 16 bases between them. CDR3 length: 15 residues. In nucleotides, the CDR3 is TGTGCCAGCACTGCGGGACAGTTCAACACAGATACGCAGTATTTT. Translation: CASTAGQFNTDTQYF.

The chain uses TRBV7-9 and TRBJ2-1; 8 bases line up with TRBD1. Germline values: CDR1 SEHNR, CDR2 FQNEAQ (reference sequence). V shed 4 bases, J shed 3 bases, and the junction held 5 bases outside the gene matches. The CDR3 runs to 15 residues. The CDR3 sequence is CASSSDRGNYNEQFF. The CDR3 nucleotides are TGTGCCAGCAGCTCCGACAGGGGTAACTACAATGAGCAGTTCTTC.

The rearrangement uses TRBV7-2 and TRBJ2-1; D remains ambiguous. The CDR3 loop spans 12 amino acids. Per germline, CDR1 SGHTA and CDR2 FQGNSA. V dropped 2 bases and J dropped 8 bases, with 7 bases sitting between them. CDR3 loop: CASSLSTDEQFF. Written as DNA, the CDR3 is TGTGCCAGCAGCTTATCTACCGATGAGCAGTTCTTC.

This CDR3 is CASSYFRGLGANEQFF. The CDR3, as DNA: TGTGCCAGCAGTTACTTTCGCGGCCTGGGTGCGAATGAGCAGTTCTTC. The V call is TRBV6-5, the J call TRBJ2-1; no clear D. V was pared by 1 base and J by 7 bases, with 17 bases between. There are 16 residues in the CDR3. In germline, CDR1 is MNHEY, CDR2 SVGAGI.

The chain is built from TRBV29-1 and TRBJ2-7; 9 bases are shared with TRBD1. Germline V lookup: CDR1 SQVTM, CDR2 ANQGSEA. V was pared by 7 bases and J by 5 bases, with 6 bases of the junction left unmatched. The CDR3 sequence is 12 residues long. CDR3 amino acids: CSADRGNDEQYF. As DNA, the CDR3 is TGCAGCGCAGACAGGGGGAACGACGAGCAGTACTTC.

The CDR3: CASSLTPRSQPQHF. Here the CDR3 DNA reads TGTGCCAGCAGTTTAACGCCCAGGAGTCAGCCCCAGCATTTT. The chain carries TRBV28 and TRBJ1-5; D unresolved. The CDR3 length is 14 residues. The germline gives CDR1 MDHEN, CDR2 SYDVKM. The ends were cut back, 2 bases at V and 6 bases at J, with 11 bases in the middle. Together with reference TRBV28 and TRBJ1-5, the CDR3 gives the full variable domain: DVKVTQSSRYLVKRTGEKVFLECVQDMDHENMFWYRQDPGLGLRLIYFSYDVKMKEKGDIPEGYSVSREKKERFSLILESASTNQTSMYLCASSLTPRSQPQHFGDGTRLSIL.

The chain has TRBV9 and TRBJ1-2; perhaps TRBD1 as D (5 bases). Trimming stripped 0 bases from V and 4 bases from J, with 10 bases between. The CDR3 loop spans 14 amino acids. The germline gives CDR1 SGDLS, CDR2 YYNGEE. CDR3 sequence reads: CASSVESGSYGYTF. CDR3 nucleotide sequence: TGTGCCAGCAGCGTAGAATCAGGGAGCTATGGCTACACCTTC. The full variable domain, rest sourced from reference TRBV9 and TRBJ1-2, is DSGVTQTPKHLITATGQRVTLRCSPRSGDLSVYWYQQSLDQGLQFLIQYYNGEERAKGNILERFSAQQFPDLHSELNLSSLELGDSALYFCASSVESGSYGYTFGSGTRLTVV.

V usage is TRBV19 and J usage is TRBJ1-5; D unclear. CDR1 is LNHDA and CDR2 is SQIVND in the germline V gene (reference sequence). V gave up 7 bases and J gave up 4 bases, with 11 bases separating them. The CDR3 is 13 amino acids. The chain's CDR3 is CASIGSRNQPQHF. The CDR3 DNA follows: TGTGCCAGTATCGGCAGCCGTAATCAGCCCCAGCATTTT.

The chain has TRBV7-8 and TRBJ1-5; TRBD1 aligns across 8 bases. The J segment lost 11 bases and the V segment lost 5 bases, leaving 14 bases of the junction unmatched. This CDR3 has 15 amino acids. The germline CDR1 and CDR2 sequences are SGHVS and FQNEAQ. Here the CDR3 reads CASSPDRGPMGAQHF. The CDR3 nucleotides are TGTGCCAGCAGCCCCGACAGGGGCCCGATGGGAGCCCAGCATTTT.

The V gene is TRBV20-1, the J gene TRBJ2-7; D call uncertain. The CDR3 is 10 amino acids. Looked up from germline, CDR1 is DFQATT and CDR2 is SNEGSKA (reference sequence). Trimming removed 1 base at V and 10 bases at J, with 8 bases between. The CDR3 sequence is CSARGTFQYF. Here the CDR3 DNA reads TGCAGTGCTAGAGGGACGTTCCAGTACTTC.

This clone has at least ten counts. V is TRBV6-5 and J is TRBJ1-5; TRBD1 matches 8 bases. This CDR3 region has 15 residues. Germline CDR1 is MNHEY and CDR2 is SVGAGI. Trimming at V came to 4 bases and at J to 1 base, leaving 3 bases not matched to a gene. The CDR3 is CASSFRDRSNQPQHF. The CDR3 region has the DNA TGTGCCAGCAGTTTCCGGGACAGGAGCAATCAGCCCCAGCATTTT.

Here the CDR3 DNA reads TGTGCCAGCAGCCCCACGGCCGAGGCACGGGAGCAGTTCTTC. Translating it yields CASSPTAEAREQFF. The V gene is TRBV7-9, the J gene TRBJ2-1; D is uncertain. This CDR3 has 14 amino acids. CDR1 is SEHNR, CDR2 FQNEAQ, per germline (reference sequence). The V gene lost 5 bases and the J gene lost 10 bases, with 18 bases spanning the gap.

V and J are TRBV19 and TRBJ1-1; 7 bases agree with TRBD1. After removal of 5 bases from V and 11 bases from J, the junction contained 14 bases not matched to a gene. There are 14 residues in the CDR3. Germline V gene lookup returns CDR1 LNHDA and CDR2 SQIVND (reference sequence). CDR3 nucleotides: TGTGCCAGTAGTTCTCCGGGACAGCATGTAATGGCTTTCTTT. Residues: CASSSPGQHVMAFF.

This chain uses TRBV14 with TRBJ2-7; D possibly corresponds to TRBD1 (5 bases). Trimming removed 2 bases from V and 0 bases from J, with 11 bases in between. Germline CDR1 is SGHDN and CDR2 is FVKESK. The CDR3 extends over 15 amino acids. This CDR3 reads CASSQRRGLSYEQYF. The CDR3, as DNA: TGTGCCAGCAGCCAAAGAAGGGGCCTCTCCTACGAGCAGTACTTC. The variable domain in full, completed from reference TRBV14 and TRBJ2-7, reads EAGVTQFPSHSVIEKGQTVTLRCDPISGHDNLYWYRRVMGKEIKFLLHFVKESKQDESGMPNNRFLAERTGGTYSTLKVQPAELEDSGVYFCASSQRRGLSYEQYFGPGTRLTVT.

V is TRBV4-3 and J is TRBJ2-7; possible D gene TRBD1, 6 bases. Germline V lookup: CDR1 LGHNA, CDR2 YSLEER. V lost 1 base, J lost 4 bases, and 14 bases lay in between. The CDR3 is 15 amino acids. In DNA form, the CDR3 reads TGCGCCAGCAGCCAAGTCAGTGGGGGCGCGTACGAGCAGTACTTC. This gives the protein CASSQVSGGAYEQYF.

The CDR3 here is CASNPTSGHSTGELFF. The CDR3 DNA reads TGTGCCAGCAACCCGACTAGCGGGCATAGCACCGGGGAGCTGTTTTTT. The chain combines TRBV5-4 with TRBJ2-2; the match to TRBD2 covers 10 bases. Germline CDR1 is SGHNT and CDR2 is YYREEE (reference sequence). The J segment lost 4 bases and the V segment lost 6 bases, leaving 9 bases of the junction unmatched. The CDR3 has 16 amino acids.

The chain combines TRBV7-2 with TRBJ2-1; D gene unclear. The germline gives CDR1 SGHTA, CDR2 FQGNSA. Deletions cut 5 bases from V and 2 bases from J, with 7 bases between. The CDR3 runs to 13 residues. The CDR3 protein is CASSVMAYNEQFF. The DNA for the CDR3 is TGTGCCAGCAGCGTCATGGCCTACAATGAGCAGTTCTTC.

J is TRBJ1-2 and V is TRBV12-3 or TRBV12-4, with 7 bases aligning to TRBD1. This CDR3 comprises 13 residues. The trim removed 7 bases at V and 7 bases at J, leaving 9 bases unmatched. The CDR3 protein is CASTQGGVGGYTF. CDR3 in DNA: TGTGCCAGCACGCAGGGGGGGGTTGGTGGCTACACCTTC.